Below, 26 T cell receptor beta chains from the same sample are listed, as sequenced in a study of Ad26.COV2.S vaccination and SARS-CoV-2 variants. Method: immunoSEQ multiplex PCR; TCRdb's copy keeps in-frame clones and lacks some. The sample has around 450,000 clones, roughly 89% seen once. Treatment defined: around 19 received Ad26.COV2.S at low or high dose, single or two shots; several received placebo; per-sample allocation not given. Material that was analyzed had been drawn on day 63 after the first vaccine or placebo injection. The specimen comprised peripheral blood, sampled in a trial of Ad26.COV2.S vaccine versus placebo. These receptors were taken from a person between 18 and 65 years old who received the Ad26.COV2.S COVID-19 vaccine or a placebo.

The gene calls are TRBV19 and TRBJ1-2, with TRBD1 matching over 7 bases. The V gene's germline CDR1 is LNHDA and CDR2 SQIVND (reference sequence). This CDR3 spans 14 amino acids. V dropped 3 bases and J dropped 4; count of bases not matched to a gene: 5. CDR3 DNA: TGTGCCAGTAGTATGCTGTCAGGGGGCTATGGCTACACCTTC. Protein product: CASSMLSGGYGYTF.

The gene calls are TRBV5-6 and TRBJ1-1; 9 bases line up with TRBD1. Per germline, CDR1 SGHDT and CDR2 YYEEEE. V lost 4 bases and J lost 5; bases outside the gene matches: 6. This CDR3 spans 14 amino acids. The CDR3 loop reads CASSGTGRGTEAFF. In DNA, the CDR3 is TGTGCCAGCAGCGGGACAGGGAGGGGTACTGAAGCTTTCTTT.

The V call is TRBV4-2, the J call TRBJ1-6; D perhaps matches TRBD1 (5 bases). This CDR3 comprises 17 residues. Germline V gene data show CDR1 as LGHNA and CDR2 as YNFKEQ. V shed 4 bases and J shed 4 bases, with 17 bases lying between them. Here the CDR3 DNA reads TGTGCCAGCAGCCGCGAGCAGGGAGCGAGTTATAATTCACCCCTCCACTTT. Amino acids: CASSREQGASYNSPLHF.

This clone is a singleton in its sample. V and J are TRBV16 and TRBJ1-6; 8 nucleotides agree with TRBD1. The CDR3 extends over 16 amino acids. The J segment lost 7 bases and the V segment lost 4 bases, leaving 9 bases of the junction unmatched. Germline V gives CDR1 KGHSY, CDR2 FQNENV. CDR3 residues: CASSLTGQGGNSPLHF. The CDR3 DNA sequence: TGTGCCAGCAGCCTGACCGGACAGGGAGGGAATTCACCCCTCCACTTT.

The chain uses TRBV5-4 and TRBJ2-3; tentatively, D is TRBD2 (6 bases). Germline V lookup: CDR1 SGHNT, CDR2 YYREEE (reference sequence). CDR3 size: 16 residues. V shed 0 bases and J shed 4 bases, with 15 bases lying between them. CDR3 sequence: CASSLGFLAIADTQYF. The DNA of the CDR3 is TGTGCCAGCAGCTTGGGATTCCTAGCGATCGCAGATACGCAGTATTTT.

This chain's CDR3 is CASRDRVTQKLFF. CDR3 DNA sequence: TGTGCCAGCAGGGACAGGGTAACGCAAAAACTGTTTTTT. The chain combines TRBV6-6 with TRBJ1-4, with TRBD1 matching over 8 bases. V gave up 6 bases and J gave up 9 bases; unmatched junction bases: 6. CDR3 length: 13 amino acids. The germline gives CDR1 MNHNY, CDR2 SVGAGI (reference sequence).

The V call is TRBV9, the J call TRBJ1-1; D remains unclear. The CDR3 consists of 14 residues. Trimming shortened V by 1 base and J by 1 base, and 8 bases separated the two germline ends. Germline assignment: CDR1 SGDLS and CDR2 YYNGEE. The CDR3 DNA reads TGTGCCAGCAGCGTAACGGCGGCGAACACTGAAGCTTTCTTT. This encodes CASSVTAANTEAFF.

This clone was recorded only once. The chain employs TRBV11-1 and TRBJ2-1; D is perhaps TRBD2 (6 bases). CDR1 is SGHAT and CDR2 is FQDESV in the germline V gene (reference sequence). This CDR3 spans 15 amino acids. The germline V and J ends were trimmed by 2 bases and 12 bases, with 20 bases remaining between them. The CDR3 nucleotides read TGTGCCAGCAGCTTACTCGGCGGGACCCTCTCCGGGCAGTTCTTC. Translating gives CASSLLGGTLSGQFF.

The CDR3 is CASTGGGRGTEAFF. In DNA, the CDR3 is TGTGCCAGCACCGGCGGGGGGAGAGGGACTGAAGCTTTCTTT. The rearrangement links TRBV27 to TRBJ1-1; weak D call: TRBD1 (5 bases). There are 14 residues in the CDR3. The V end lost 7 bases, the J end lost 5 bases, and 17 bases lay between the germline ends. The V gene's germline CDR1 is MNHEY and CDR2 SMNVEV (reference sequence).

The chain recombines TRBV4-2 with TRBJ1-4; no clear D gene. CDR3 length equals 15 residues. In germline, CDR1 is LGHNA, CDR2 YNFKEQ. Trimming cost V 0 bases and J 7 bases, with 12 bases left between them. The CDR3 DNA sequence: TGTGCCAGCAGCCAAGACCTGGGTTCGGGTGAAAAACTGTTTTTT. Translating it yields CASSQDLGSGEKLFF.

CDR3 amino acids: CASSPSAASGNTIYF. CDR3 bases: TGTGCCAGCTCACCGAGCGCAGCCTCTGGAAACACCATATATTTT. The chain uses TRBV18 and TRBJ1-3; D is unclear. Trimming removed 3 bases at V and 0 bases at J, with 9 bases between. CDR3 length: 15 residues. CDR1 and CDR2 from the germline V gene are KGHSH and LQKENI. The whole variable domain, filled in from reference TRBV18 and TRBJ1-3, reads NAGVMQNPRHLVRRRGQEARLRCSPMKGHSHVYWYRQLPEEGLKFMVYLQKENIIDESGMPKERFSAEFPKEGPSILRIQQVVRGDSAAYFCASSPSAASGNTIYFGEGSWLTVV.

The rearrangement uses TRBV6-5 and TRBJ2-3, with 9 bases fitting TRBD2. CDR1 and CDR2 (germline): MNHEY, SVGAGI. With V trimmed by 2 bases and J by 4 bases, 7 bases remained unmatched. This CDR3 is built from 16 residues. CDR3 bases: TGTGCCAGCAGTTACCCGGCTAGCGGGGACCCAGATACGCAGTATTTT. Its protein product is CASSYPASGDPDTQYF.

V usage is TRBV28 and J usage is TRBJ1-2, with TRBD1 matching over 7 bases. The CDR3 is 13 residues long. Germline CDR1 and CDR2: MDHEN and SYDVKM. J lost 3 bases, V lost 5 bases, and 3 bases had no gene match. CDR3 in amino acids: CASSQTGDYGYTF. The CDR3 nucleotides read TGTGCCAGCAGTCAAACAGGGGACTATGGCTACACCTTC.

The chain links TRBV18 to TRBJ2-1; TRBD2 matches 16 bases. Germline CDR1 is KGHSH and CDR2 is LQKENI. The CDR3 is made up of 16 amino acids. Trimming at V came to 5 bases and at J to 6 bases, leaving 4 bases not matched to a gene. CDR3 sequence (DNA): TGTGCCAGCTCATCGGGGACTAGCGGGAGGGGCAATGAGCAGTTCTTC. Translating it yields CASSSGTSGRGNEQFF.

V gene TRBV5-1 combines with J gene TRBJ1-1; no clear D. CDR3 length equals 12 residues. Germline V gene sequence: CDR1 SGHRS, CDR2 YFSETQ. V was shortened by 7 bases and J by 11 bases, with 18 bases between the two germline ends. This chain's CDR3 is CASSQDRGEAFF. The CDR3 nucleotides are TGCGCCAGCTCCCAGGACCGGGGAGAGGCTTTCTTT.

This rearrangement joins TRBV4-3 to TRBJ1-2; 7 bases agree with TRBD1. V lost 0 bases to trimming and J lost 6 bases; unmatched junction nucleotides: 4. The germline V gene encodes CDR1 LGHNA and CDR2 YSLEER. The CDR3 has 14 residues. The CDR3 coding sequence is TGCGCCAGCAGCCAAGACAGGGGGGAGAATGGCTACACCTTC. Its translation: CASSQDRGENGYTF.

The chain combines TRBV5-1 with TRBJ1-2; D not resolved. V lost 3 bases to trimming and J lost 9 bases, with 9 bases between them. Germline assignment: CDR1 SGHRS and CDR2 YFSETQ. This CDR3 contains 11 residues. DNA of the CDR3: TGCGCCAGCAGCTCGGAAATGAGCTACACCTTC. This translates into CASSSEMSYTF.

The chain links TRBV9 to TRBJ2-1; 10 bases are shared with TRBD2. Germline V gene data show CDR1 as SGDLS and CDR2 as YYNGEE. The trim removed 5 bases at V and 5 bases at J, leaving 4 bases unmatched. The CDR3 length is 14 residues. The CDR3 nucleotides are TGTGCCAGCAGTCGTAGCGGGGGGAACAATGAGCAGTTCTTC. This codes for CASSRSGGNNEQFF.

This clone was seen a few times. The V gene is TRBV7-8, the J gene TRBJ1-2, with 7 bases fitting TRBD1. Germline assignment: CDR1 SGHVS and CDR2 FQNEAQ. Trimming cost V 5 bases and J 0 bases; bases outside gene matches: 9. This CDR3 spans 16 amino acids. CDR3 protein: CASSAPGTASNYGYTF. For the CDR3, the DNA is TGTGCCAGCAGCGCCCCCGGGACAGCTTCTAACTATGGCTACACCTTC.

The chain has TRBV10-3 and TRBJ2-7; D uncertain. The CDR3 spans 13 residues. Germline V CDR1 and CDR2: ENHRY, SYGVKD. V lost 2 bases, J lost 0 bases, and 5 bases lay in between. This CDR3 is CAISEGSSYEQYV. In nucleotides, the CDR3 is TGTGCCATCAGTGAGGGCAGCTCCTACGAGCAGTACGTC.

The chain carries TRBV7-9 and TRBJ1-2, with D perhaps TRBD1 (5 bases). This CDR3 spans 12 amino acids. Looked up from germline, CDR1 is SEHNR and CDR2 is FQNEAQ (reference sequence). V shed 0 bases and J shed 7 bases, with 6 bases lying between them. The CDR3 nucleotides are TGTGCCAGCAGCTTAGCCGGGGGTGGCTACACCTTC. It yields the protein CASSLAGGGYTF.

The chain has TRBV14 and TRBJ2-3; D might be TRBD2 (5 bases). This CDR3 contains 16 residues. Germline V lookup: CDR1 SGHDN, CDR2 FVKESK. The V end was cut by 4 bases, the J end by 0 bases, with 14 bases between. The CDR3 DNA reads TGTGCCAGCAGCCTACATCCGGGGATAAGCACAGATACGCAGTATTTT. Translating gives CASSLHPGISTDTQYF.

This sequence joins TRBV9 and TRBJ1-1, with D hard to call. This CDR3 is built from 13 residues. The ends were cut back, 3 bases at V and 0 bases at J, with 6 bases in the middle. The V gene's germline CDR1 is SGDLS and CDR2 YYNGEE. The CDR3 is CASSATLNTEAFF. CDR3 DNA: TGTGCCAGCAGCGCGACATTGAACACTGAAGCTTTCTTT.

The rearrangement links TRBV3-1 (or the pseudogene TRBV3-2) to TRBJ1-4; TRBD1 might be the D (5 bases). V was cut by 0 bases and J by 8 bases, with 16 bases left in between. The CDR3 contains 16 residues. The V gene's germline CDR1 is LGHDT and CDR2 YNNKEL (reference sequence). The CDR3 loop reads CASSQDWTQGGEKLFF. The CDR3 region has the DNA TGTGCCAGCAGCCAAGACTGGACCCAGGGAGGAGAAAAACTGTTTTTT.

The rearrangement links TRBV20-1 to TRBJ2-6; 8 bases match TRBD2. The CDR3 has 17 amino acids. Per the germline V gene, CDR1 is DFQATT and CDR2 is SNEGSKA (reference sequence). The V segment lost 3 bases and the J segment 4 bases; nucleotides outside the gene matches: 11. The CDR3: CSASLYHGGDGANVLTF. CDR3 in DNA: TGCAGTGCTAGTCTGTATCACGGGGGGGACGGGGCCAACGTCCTGACTTTC.

The genes are TRBV11-3 and TRBJ2-1; D gene unclear. V lost 5 bases, J lost 0 bases, and 11 bases lay in between. Germline-derived CDR1 and CDR2 are SGHNT and YENEEA. The CDR3 length is 15 residues. The CDR3 region is CASSHSSPSYNEQFF. Here the CDR3 DNA reads TGTGCCAGCAGCCACTCCTCGCCCTCCTACAATGAGCAGTTCTTC. Filled out from reference TRBV11-3 and TRBJ2-1, the complete variable domain reads EAGVVQSPRYKIIEKKQPVAFWCNPISGHNTLYWYLQNLGQGPELLIRYENEEAVDDSQLPKDRFSAERLKGVDSTLKIQPAELGDSAVYLCASSHSSPSYNEQFFGPGTRLTVL.